These T cell receptor beta chains were read from a single sample in a study of blood T cell repertoires in COVID-19. The table came from immunoSEQ multiplex PCR; TCRdb's copy has only in-frame clones and leaves some out. In the table there are some 200,000 clones, 70% to 85% of which are singletons. Specimen: PBMCs or T cells enriched from blood (not recorded which). The receptors shown here come from a woman aged 40 to 50 with acute COVID-19. The CDR3 runs from the conserved cysteine through the conserved F or W. Each record gives: J gene, D gene, clone size, CDR3 length, V gene, CDR3 protein, CDR3 DNA. A D gene is named only where the DNA matches it firmly. Clone size is given for some rows only: seen once, a few or many times, or a class if the clone is expanded.

>TRBJ1-1|-|-|14|TRBV7-2
CASTLSKGGTEAFF
TGTGCCAGCACCCTCTCGAAAGGGGGCACTGAAGCTTTCTTT
>TRBJ2-6|-|-|15|TRBV18
CASSPPSSGANVLTF
TGTGCCAGCTCACCACCGAGCTCTGGGGCCAACGTCCTGACTTTC
>TRBJ2-7|TRBD1|-|12|TRBV7-2
CASSRTGYEQYF
TGTGCCAGCAGTCGGACAGGTTACGAGCAGTACTTC
>TRBJ2-2|-|-|14|TRBV7-9
CASSLTGPGGELFF
TGTGCCAGCAGCTTAACAGGGCCGGGCGGGGAGCTGTTTTTT
>TRBJ2-5|TRBD2|-|17|TRBV11-2
CASSLDRGAGKDETQYF
TGTGCCAGCAGCTTAGATCGGGGAGCGGGAAAGGATGAGACCCAGTACTTC
>TRBJ2-3|-|once|15|TRBV4-1
CASSQDSNVPDTQYF
TGCGCCAGCAGCCAAGACAGTAACGTACCAGATACGCAGTATTTT
>TRBJ1-1|-|once|14|TRBV6-1
CASSEGGRNTEAFF
TGTGCCAGCAGTGAAGGGGGCAGGAACACTGAAGCTTTCTTT
>TRBJ2-7|-|-|12|TRBV18
CASSRDTYEQYF
TGTGCCAGCTCACGGGACACCTACGAGCAGTACTTC
>TRBJ2-7|TRBD1|once|16|TRBV28
CASSYSGTGHPYEQYF
TGTGCCAGCTCCTATTCTGGGACAGGGCATCCCTACGAGCAGTACTTC
>TRBJ2-6|TRBD1|-|17|TRBV25-1
CASSSPGQVSGANVLTF
TGTGCCAGCAGTTCCCCGGGACAGGTCTCTGGGGCCAACGTCCTGACTTTC
>TRBJ1-1|TRBD1|-|11|TRBV29-1
CSVGQGWKAFF
TGCAGCGTTGGACAGGGCTGGAAAGCTTTCTTT
>TRBJ1-2|TRBD1|-|15|TRBV7-2
CASSSGQGMNYGYTF
TGTGCCAGCAGCTCCGGACAGGGGATGAACTATGGCTACACCTTC
>TRBJ1-3|-|-|16|TRBV19
CASSIESYISGNTIYF
TGTGCCAGTAGTATAGAAAGTTACATCTCTGGAAACACCATATATTTT
>TRBJ2-1|TRBD2|few|17|TRBV4-1
CASSQDPSGDSYNEQFF
TGCGCCAGCAGCCAGGACCCAAGCGGGGATTCCTACAATGAGCAGTTCTTC
>TRBJ2-7|-|-|15|TRBV9
CASSVAATPAYEQYF
TGTGCCAGCAGCGTAGCTGCGACACCTGCCTACGAGCAGTACTTC
>TRBJ1-3|-|-|15|TRBV18
CASSPGLYSGNTIYF
TGTGCCAGCTCACCGGGACTTTACTCTGGAAACACCATATATTTT
>TRBJ2-7|-|-|16|TRBV7-9
CASSSFYVERLYEQYF
TGTGCCAGCAGCTCCTTTTATGTAGAGAGACTCTACGAGCAGTACTTC
>TRBJ2-5|-|-|15|TRBV19
CASTLTQGPQETQYF
TGTGCCAGTACCCTAACACAGGGACCTCAAGAGACCCAGTACTTC
>TRBJ1-2|-|-|15|TRBV5-1
CASSLGYQGLYGYTF
TGCGCCAGCAGCTTGGGGTATCAGGGCCTCTATGGCTACACCTTC
>TRBJ2-7|TRBD2|-|14|TRBV2
CASRTSGASYEQYF
TGTGCCAGCAGGACTAGCGGGGCCTCCTACGAGCAGTACTTC
>TRBJ2-1|TRBD1|once|13|TRBV13
CASSLSGGNEQFF
TGTGCCAGCAGCTTATCAGGGGGCAATGAGCAGTTCTTC
>TRBJ1-3|-|-|15|TRBV14
CASSQVGAPGNTIYF
TGTGCCAGCAGCCAGGTGGGGGCTCCTGGAAACACCATATATTTT
>TRBJ1-2|-|-|16|TRBV7-2
CASSFAGSVTNYGYTF
TGTGCCAGCAGTTTCGCGGGATCGGTTACTAACTATGGCTACACCTTC
>TRBJ1-4|TRBD1|-|16|TRBV7-8
CASSFQDRGLNEKLFF
TGTGCCAGCAGCTTCCAGGACAGGGGTCTAAATGAAAAACTGTTTTTT
>TRBJ2-7|-|-|13|TRBV11-3
CASSLQGGYEQYF
TGTGCCAGCAGCTTACAGGGAGGCTACGAGCAGTACTTC
>TRBJ1-2|TRBD1|-|15|TRBV2
CASSPDPGQNYGYTF
TGTGCCAGCAGCCCTGATCCGGGACAGAACTATGGCTACACCTTC
>TRBJ1-5|-|-|17|TRBV24-1
CATSDSGQGKLDQPQHF
TGTGCCACCAGTGATTCAGGGCAGGGGAAGCTCGATCAGCCCCAGCATTTT
>TRBJ2-5|-|few|14|TRBV4-3
CASSQSFSGETQYF
TGCGCCAGCAGCCAAAGTTTTAGCGGAGAGACCCAGTACTTC
>TRBJ2-7|TRBD2|-|13|TRBV3-1/TRBV3-2
CASSPGGPYEQYF
TGTGCCAGCAGCCCGGGAGGGCCCTACGAGCAGTACTTC
>TRBJ2-3|-|-|13|TRBV14
CASKYSSTDTQYF
TGTGCCAGCAAGTACTCAAGCACAGATACGCAGTATTTT
>TRBJ1-1|TRBD1|-|14|TRBV7-9
CASIPHGQGTEAFF
TGTGCCAGCATTCCTCACGGACAGGGCACTGAAGCTTTCTTT
>TRBJ1-2|TRBD1|-|16|TRBV19
CASSIGIRGLSYGYTF
TGTGCCAGTAGCATAGGGATCAGGGGGCTAAGCTATGGCTACACCTTC
>TRBJ2-3|-|-|15|TRBV9
CASSRGLAVTDTQYF
TGTGCCAGCAGCCGGGGGCTAGCGGTCACAGATACGCAGTATTTT
>TRBJ1-1|-|-|13|TRBV18
CASSRGINTEAFF
TGTGCCAGCTCAAGAGGGATCAACACTGAAGCTTTCTTT
>TRBJ2-7|-|once|12|TRBV7-9
CASSLVRSEQYF
TGTGCCAGCAGCCTCGTTCGGAGCGAGCAGTACTTC
>TRBJ1-2|TRBD1|-|14|TRBV28
CASTTPDRGYGYTF
TGTGCCAGCACTACCCCCGACAGGGGGTATGGCTACACCTTC
>TRBJ2-1|TRBD1|-|18|TRBV28
CASRIDRVRGMNANEQFF
TGTGCCAGCCGAATAGACAGGGTAAGGGGTATGAACGCCAATGAGCAGTTCTTC
>TRBJ2-1|TRBD2|-|15|TRBV7-3
CASSLFAGVRNEQFF
TGTGCCAGCAGCTTATTCGCGGGAGTCAGGAATGAGCAGTTCTTC
>TRBJ1-1|TRBD1|-|16|TRBV10-2
CASGGTGGRMNTEAFF
TGCGCCAGCGGGGGGACAGGGGGGCGTATGAACACTGAAGCTTTCTTT
>TRBJ2-1|TRBD2|-|17|TRBV4-1
CASSQEGTSGDPKGQFF
TGCGCCAGCAGCCAAGAAGGGACTAGCGGGGACCCCAAGGGGCAGTTCTTC
>TRBJ1-1|-|few|10|TRBV2
CASSLGEAFF
TGTGCCAGCAGTCTAGGTGAAGCTTTCTTT